This is a list of T cell receptor beta chains from one sample in a study of cytomegalovirus exposure and HLA in healthy donors. TCRdb's table, derived via immunoSEQ multiplex PCR, lists solely in-frame clones and lacks some. The sample carries approximately 190,000 clones, around 87% recorded once. What was sequenced was PBMCs. These receptors originate from a boy under 10 years old in good health and CMV-seronegative. CDR3s include the opening cysteine and the closing phenylalanine or tryptophan. The order of the fields is clone size, D gene, V gene, J gene, CDR3 protein, CDR3 DNA. A D gene is named only where the DNA matches it firmly. Expanded clones get a size class; other rows say once, few or many, or leave the size out.

-	-	TRBV30	TRBJ1-2	CAWRSGNYGYTF	TGTGCCTGGAGATCAGGGAACTATGGCTACACCTTC
-	-	TRBV27	TRBJ1-1	CASSPQAGPLVGAFF	TGTGCCAGCAGCCCTCAGGCGGGACCCCTCGTGGGAGCTTTCTTT
-	TRBD1	TRBV5-4	TRBJ1-6	CASSLGTAQNSPLHF	TGTGCCAGCAGCTTAGGGACAGCCCAGAATTCACCCCTCCACTTT
-	-	TRBV19	TRBJ2-2	CASRSPGNTGELFF	TGTGCCAGTAGATCACCGGGAAACACCGGGGAGCTGTTTTTT
-	-	TRBV10-3	TRBJ1-2	CASREGVYGYTF	TGTGCCAGCCGGGAGGGAGTATATGGCTACACCTTC
-	-	TRBV5-8	TRBJ2-7	CASSLVREVSYEQYF	TGTGCCAGCAGCTTGGTGAGGGAAGTATCCTACGAGCAGTACTTC
-	-	TRBV10-3	TRBJ2-7	CAISESGGTFLYEQYF	TGTGCCATCAGTGAGTCGGGGGGAACCTTCTTATACGAGCAGTACTTC
-	TRBD1	TRBV7-9	TRBJ1-2	CASSVQGANYGYTF	TGTGCCAGCAGCGTACAGGGGGCCAACTATGGCTACACCTTC
-	TRBD1	TRBV28	TRBJ2-7	CASSRGGQGYVLEQYF	TGTGCCAGCAGCAGGGGGGGACAGGGTTATGTTCTCGAGCAGTACTTC
-	TRBD1	TRBV5-1	TRBJ2-2	CASRRDRGATGELFF	TGCGCCAGCAGGCGGGACAGGGGGGCAACCGGGGAGCTGTTTTTT
-	-	TRBV2	TRBJ1-1	CASRRDAEAFF	TGTGCCAGCCGACGGGATGCTGAAGCTTTCTTT
-	TRBD1	TRBV28	TRBJ1-2	CASSLTGNTNYGYTF	TGTGCCAGCAGTCTGACAGGGAACACTAACTATGGCTACACCTTC
once	-	TRBV5-4	TRBJ2-1	CASSLEAFGGEQFF	TGTGCCAGCAGCTTGGAGGCTTTCGGGGGTGAGCAGTTCTTC
few	TRBD2	TRBV6-4	TRBJ2-5	CARLAERKYQETQYF	TGTGCCAGGCTAGCGGAGCGGAAGTACCAAGAGACCCAGTACTTC
-	-	TRBV6-6	TRBJ1-1	CASSPQTTGGTEAFF	TGTGCCAGCAGTCCTCAGACGACTGGGGGGACTGAAGCTTTCTTT
-	-	TRBV7-9	TRBJ1-5	CASSLGGYSNQPQHF	TGTGCCAGCAGCTTAGGAGGGTATAGCAATCAGCCCCAGCATTTT
-	-	TRBV6-1	TRBJ1-1	CASSTGSSMNTEAFF	TGTGCCAGCAGTACAGGGTCCTCCATGAACACTGAAGCTTTCTTT
-	-	TRBV5-4	TRBJ2-1	CASSLAKRGGTMQFF	TGTGCCAGCAGCTTGGCCAAAAGAGGGGGGACTATGCAGTTCTTC
-	-	TRBV6-1	TRBJ2-1	CASKTSSYNEQFF	TGTGCCAGCAAAACAAGCTCCTACAATGAGCAGTTCTTC
-	-	TRBV7-6	TRBJ2-1	CASSFSGSRGAGVDEQFF	TGTGCCAGCAGCTTTTCGGGGAGCCGGGGGGCCGGAGTTGATGAGCAGTTCTTC
-	TRBD2	TRBV7-9	TRBJ2-1	CASSSGGGSQFF	TGTGCCAGCAGCTCCGGGGGGGGATCTCAGTTCTTC
-	TRBD1	TRBV2	TRBJ2-7	CASGEGQSYEQYF	TGTGCCAGCGGCGAGGGACAGTCCTACGAGCAGTACTTC
-	-	TRBV7-9	TRBJ2-7	CASSLETGGEQYF	TGTGCCAGCAGCTTAGAGACAGGAGGAGAGCAGTACTTC
-	TRBD1	TRBV28	TRBJ2-2	CASSHQNDDTGTGANTGELFF	TGTGCCAGCAGCCACCAAAACGATGATACCGGGACAGGGGCGAACACCGGGGAGCTGTTTTTT
-	-	TRBV10-3	TRBJ2-7	CAIRRDSYEQYF	TGTGCCATCCGACGGGACTCCTACGAGCAGTACTTC
-	TRBD1	TRBV27	TRBJ1-6	CASSLDPTGRNSPLHF	TGTGCCAGCAGCCTTGACCCGACAGGGAGAAATTCACCCCTCCACTTT
-	TRBD1	TRBV29-1	TRBJ2-2	CSVDPGQGDPKNGELFF	TGCAGCGTGGATCCGGGACAGGGGGATCCTAAGAACGGGGAGCTGTTTTTT
-	-	TRBV15	TRBJ2-1	CATETVGRQFF	TGTGCCACCGAGACCGTCGGGAGGCAGTTCTTC
-	TRBD2	TRBV5-1	TRBJ2-7	CASYGGGGEGHEQYF	TGCGCCAGCTATGGGGGGGGAGGGGAAGGCCACGAGCAGTACTTC
-	-	TRBV7-9	TRBJ2-5	CASSSNSETQYF	TGTGCCAGCAGCTCGAACTCAGAGACCCAGTACTTC
few	-	TRBV2	TRBJ1-1	CASTRETEAFF	TGTGCCAGCACGAGGGAGACTGAAGCTTTCTTT
-	TRBD1	TRBV9	TRBJ2-5	CASSARTGRGTQYF	TGTGCCAGCAGCGCCCGGACAGGGCGAGGGACCCAGTACTTC
-	TRBD2	TRBV6-5	TRBJ2-4	CASRTSGTSKNIQYF	TGTGCCAGCAGAACTTCCGGGACTAGCAAAAACATTCAGTACTTC
-	-	TRBV5-1	TRBJ1-1	CASSLGQGFWDTEAFF	TGCGCCAGCAGCTTGGGGCAGGGGTTTTGGGACACTGAAGCTTTCTTT
-	TRBD1	TRBV28	TRBJ2-7	CASSLLAGTGGSYEQYF	TGTGCCAGCAGTTTACTTGCCGGGACAGGGGGTTCCTACGAGCAGTACTTC
-	-	TRBV6-1	TRBJ2-7	CASKYGLYEQYF	TGTGCCAGCAAGTACGGACTATACGAGCAGTACTTC
-	TRBD1	TRBV19	TRBJ2-1	CASSMTGSNEQFF	TGTGCCAGTAGTATGACAGGGAGCAATGAGCAGTTCTTC
-	TRBD2	TRBV7-9	TRBJ2-5	CASSHGRLAGPTEQETQYF	TGTGCCAGCAGCCACGGTCGGCTAGCGGGGCCGACCGAACAAGAGACCCAGTACTTC
-	-	TRBV6-4	TRBJ2-1	CASSAGVSYNEQFF	TGTGCCAGCAGTGCGGGGGTTTCCTACAATGAGCAGTTCTTC
-	TRBD2	TRBV6-4	TRBJ2-5	CASSHLAGGPVRQETQYF	TGTGCCAGCAGCCACCTAGCGGGGGGGCCTGTTAGACAAGAGACCCAGTACTTC
-	-	TRBV4-1	TRBJ1-2	CASNQVRLGTPFYGYTF	TGCGCCAGCAATCAAGTGCGTCTGGGGACACCGTTCTATGGCTACACCTTC
few	TRBD2	TRBV5-6	TRBJ2-7	CASSLVAGLEQYF	TGTGCCAGCAGCTTGGTAGCGGGACTCGAGCAGTACTTC
once	-	TRBV10-3	TRBJ1-1	CAIKAEGEAFF	TGTGCCATCAAGGCGGAGGGGGAAGCTTTCTTT
-	TRBD1	TRBV9	TRBJ2-2	CASSVIGGGTGELFF	TGTGCCAGCAGCGTAATAGGGGGCGGCACCGGGGAGCTGTTTTTT